Below, one TCR beta chain is given with its context. Germline lookup yields CDR1 MNHEY and CDR2 SMNVEV (reference sequence). The CDR3 covers 16 residues. Unmatched junction bases numbered 8, after V lost 2 bases and J lost 3 bases. The data are from a study of T cell changes during pregnancy in multiple sclerosis. The data were produced by immunoSEQ multiplex PCR, yet TCRdb's version contains in-frame clones alone and is incomplete. The sample lists under 30,000 clones; roughly 87% were seen once. The chain carries TRBV27 and TRBJ2-3; 7 bases are shared with TRBD2. Sequences were derived from CD8+ T cells from peripheral blood mononuclear cells, sampled in the second trimester of pregnancy. The source is a female donor with multiple sclerosis, enrolled in a pregnancy study. In DNA, the CDR3 is TGTGCCAGCAGTTTAGTGGGGGGGGTGGGAACAGATACGCAGTATTTT. It codes for CASSLVGGVGTDTQYF.